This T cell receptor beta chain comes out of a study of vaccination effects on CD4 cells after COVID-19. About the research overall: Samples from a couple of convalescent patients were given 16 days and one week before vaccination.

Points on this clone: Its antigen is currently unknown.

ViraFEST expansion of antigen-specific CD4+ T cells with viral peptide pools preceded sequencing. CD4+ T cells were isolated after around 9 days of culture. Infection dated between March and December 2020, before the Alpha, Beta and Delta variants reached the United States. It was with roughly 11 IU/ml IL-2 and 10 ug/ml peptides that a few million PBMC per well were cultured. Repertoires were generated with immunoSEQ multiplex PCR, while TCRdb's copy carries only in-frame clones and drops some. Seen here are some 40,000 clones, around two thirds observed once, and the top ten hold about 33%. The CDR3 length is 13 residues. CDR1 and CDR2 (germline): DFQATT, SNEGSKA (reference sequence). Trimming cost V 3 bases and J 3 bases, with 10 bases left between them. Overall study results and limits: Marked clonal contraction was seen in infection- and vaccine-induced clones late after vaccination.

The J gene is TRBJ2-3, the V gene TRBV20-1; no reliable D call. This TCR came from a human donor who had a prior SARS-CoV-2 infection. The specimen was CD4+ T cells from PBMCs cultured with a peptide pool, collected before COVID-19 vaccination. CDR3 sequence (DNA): TGCAGTGCTAGTTCGGCCCTTACAGATACGCAGTATTTT. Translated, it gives CSASSALTDTQYF.